The 5 T cell receptor beta chains listed next were all sequenced from one sample in a study of T cell responses to AZD1222 COVID-19 vaccine. Profiled with immunoSEQ multiplex PCR; TCRdb holds only in-frame clones, not every one. This table holds approximately 200,000 clones, around 88% found once. The starting material was peripheral blood, obtained on day 0 of AZD1222 vaccination. These receptors originate from an adult in good health.

Comments on this clone: One junction end disagrees with the germline gene, perhaps due to a read error. The gene calls are TRBV18 and TRBJ1-5; D gene uncertain. CDR1 KGHSH and CDR2 LQKENI come from the germline V gene. The CDR3 loop spans 13 amino acids. CDR3 loop: CASSVTDYQTQHF. Written as DNA, the CDR3 is TGTGCCAGCTCAGTTACGGATTATCAGACCCAGCATTTT.

The chain's CDR3 is CSASDGTQYF. The CDR3 DNA sequence: TGCAGTGCTTCTGACGGGACCCAGTACTTC. The chain carries TRBV20-1 and TRBJ2-5; no definite D call. Germline CDR1 reads DFQATT; CDR2 reads SNEGSKA (reference sequence). V was clipped by 5 bases and J by 7 bases, with 8 bases between them. The CDR3 covers 10 residues.

V and J are TRBV7-2 and TRBJ2-7; D not resolved. This CDR3 spans 14 amino acids. Germline V gene data show CDR1 as SGHTA and CDR2 as FQGNSA. The V end was cut by 1 base, the J end by 2 bases, with 9 bases between. The CDR3 protein is CASSLGISPYEQYF. As DNA, the CDR3 is TGTGCCAGCAGCTTAGGAATTAGCCCCTACGAGCAGTACTTC.

This chain links TRBV30 with TRBJ1-3; no definite D call. The CDR3 extends over 11 amino acids. V lost 8 bases, J lost 4 bases, and 9 bases lay in between. Germline assignment: CDR1 GTSNPN and CDR2 SVGIG (reference sequence). This CDR3 reads CAGRIGNTIYF. In DNA form, the CDR3 reads TGTGCCGGCCGGATCGGAAACACCATATATTTT.

The chain joins TRBV12-5 to TRBJ1-1; D is ambiguous. The CDR3 is 14 residues long. CDR1 and CDR2 (germline): LGHNT, FRNRAP. V dropped 5 bases and J dropped 1 base, with 11 bases sitting between them. The chain's CDR3 is CASGPGGSNTEAFF. The CDR3 DNA reads as TGTGCTAGTGGTCCGGGAGGCTCGAACACTGAAGCTTTCTTT.